This T cell receptor beta chain comes out of a study of OX40 agonist ivuxolimab in advanced cancers. The V end lost 4 bases, the J end lost 4 bases, and 12 bases lay between the germline ends. CDR1 is SGHNT, CDR2 YENEEA, per germline. This CDR3 contains 14 residues. Some clones are missing from TCRdb's copy, which holds only in-frame ones; the method was immunoSEQ multiplex PCR. The table records almost 80,000 clones, around four fifths of them present only once. The study's findings and limits: Both CD4+ and CD8+ T cell populations in blood had undergone clonal expansion by week 6 at 0.1 to 3.0 mg/kg. Among the lowest peripheral clonal expansion occurred in 0.1-3.0 mg/kg partial responders.

As to this clone: The antigen remains unidentified.

The rearrangement links TRBV11-3 to TRBJ2-3; possibly TRBD2 for D (5 bases). This sequence was found in an adult with an advanced solid tumor such as melanoma, head and neck, liver or kidney cancer. The sample was CD4+ or CD8+ T cells sorted from blood, taken in a trial of the OX40 agonist ivuxolimab. CDR3 DNA sequence: TGTGCCAGCAGCTCCAGCAGAGCGGCAGATACGCAGTATTTT. Translation: CASSSSRAADTQYF. Drawing the rest from reference TRBV11-3 and TRBJ2-3, the complete variable domain is EAGVVQSPRYKIIEKKQPVAFWCNPISGHNTLYWYLQNLGQGPELLIRYENEEAVDDSQLPKDRFSAERLKGVDSTLKIQPAELGDSAVYLCASSSSRAADTQYFGPGTRLTVL.